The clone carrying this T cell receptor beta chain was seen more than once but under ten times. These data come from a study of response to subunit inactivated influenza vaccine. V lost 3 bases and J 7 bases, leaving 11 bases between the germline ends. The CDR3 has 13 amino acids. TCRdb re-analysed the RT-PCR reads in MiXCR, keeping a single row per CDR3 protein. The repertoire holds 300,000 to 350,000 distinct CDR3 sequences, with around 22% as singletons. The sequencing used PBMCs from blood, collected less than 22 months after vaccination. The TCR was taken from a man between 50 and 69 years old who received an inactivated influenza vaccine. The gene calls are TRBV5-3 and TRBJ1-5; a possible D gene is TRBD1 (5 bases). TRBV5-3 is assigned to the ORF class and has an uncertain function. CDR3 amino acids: CARSCPTEQPQHF. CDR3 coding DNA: TGTGCCAGAAGCTGCCCGACAGAACAGCCCCAGCATTTT.